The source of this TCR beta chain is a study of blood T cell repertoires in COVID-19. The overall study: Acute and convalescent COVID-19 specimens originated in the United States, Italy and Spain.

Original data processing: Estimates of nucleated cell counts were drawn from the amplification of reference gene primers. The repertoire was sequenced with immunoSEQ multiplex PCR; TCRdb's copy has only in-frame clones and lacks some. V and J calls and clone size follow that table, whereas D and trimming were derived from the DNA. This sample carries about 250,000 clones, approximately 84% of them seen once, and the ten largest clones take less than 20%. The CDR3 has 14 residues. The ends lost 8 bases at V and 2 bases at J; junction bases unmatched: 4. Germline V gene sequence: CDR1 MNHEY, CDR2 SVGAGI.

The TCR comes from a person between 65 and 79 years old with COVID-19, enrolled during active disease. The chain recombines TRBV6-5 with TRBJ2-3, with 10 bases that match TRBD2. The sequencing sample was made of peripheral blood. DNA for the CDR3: TGTGCCAGCTGTACTAGCGGGATCACAGATACGCAGTATTTT. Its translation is CASCTSGITDTQYF.